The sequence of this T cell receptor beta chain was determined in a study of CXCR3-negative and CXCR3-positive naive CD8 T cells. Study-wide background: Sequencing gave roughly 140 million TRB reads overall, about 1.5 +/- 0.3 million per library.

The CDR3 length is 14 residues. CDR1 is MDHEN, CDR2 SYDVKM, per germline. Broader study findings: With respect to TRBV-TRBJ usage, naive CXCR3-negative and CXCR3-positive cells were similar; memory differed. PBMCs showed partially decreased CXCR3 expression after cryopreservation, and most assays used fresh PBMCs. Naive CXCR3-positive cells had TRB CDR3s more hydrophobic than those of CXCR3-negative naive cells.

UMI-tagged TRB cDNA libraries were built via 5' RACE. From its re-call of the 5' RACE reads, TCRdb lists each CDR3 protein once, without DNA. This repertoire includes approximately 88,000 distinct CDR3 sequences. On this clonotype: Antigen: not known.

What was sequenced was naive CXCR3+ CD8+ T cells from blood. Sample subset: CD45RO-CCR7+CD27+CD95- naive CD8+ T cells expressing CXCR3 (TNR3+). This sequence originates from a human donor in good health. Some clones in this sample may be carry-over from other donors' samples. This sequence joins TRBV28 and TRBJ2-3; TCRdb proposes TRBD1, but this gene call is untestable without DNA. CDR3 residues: CASSLGDPTDTQYF.